This TCR beta chain derives from a study of beta chain features in type 1 diabetes. The CDR3 loop spans 15 amino acids. Germline V gene data show CDR1 as SGHRS and CDR2 as YFSETQ. V gave up 3 bases and J gave up 5 bases; unmatched junction bases: 10. Study observations and caveats: Within each of all four CD4+ subsets, Type 1 diabetes patients had TCRB CDR3s that were moderately but significantly shorter.

About this clone itself: Its antigen is as yet unknown.

The entirety of the isolated RNA underwent reverse transcription, so expressed TCRB transcripts were sequenced. Only in-frame clones appear in the TCRdb table, and some are missing; sequencing was by immunoSEQ multiplex PCR. The top ten hold roughly 0.016% of the sample, which has 300,000 to 350,000 clones, about 13% seen once. The sequenced material came from naive CD4+ T cells from blood. The J gene is TRBJ2-5, the V gene TRBV5-1, with 7 bases fitting TRBD2. The receptor comes from a woman aged 18-30 years with type 1 diabetes. In nucleotides, the CDR3 is TGCGCCAGCAGCTGGAGCGGGGCCGGGGGGGAGACCCAGTACTTC. Amino acids: CASSWSGAGGETQYF.